This TCR beta chain appears in the sequencing data of a study of blood T cell repertoires in COVID-19. Study at large: T cells, B-cell-depleted T cells, or PBMCs supplied cDNA or gDNA.

The germline V gene encodes CDR1 LNHNV and CDR2 YYDKDF (reference sequence). Deletions cut 1 base from V and 9 bases from J, with 7 bases between. This CDR3 is 13 amino acids long. Assay used: immunoSEQ multiplex PCR; TCRdb lists only in-frame clones, some missing. The sample has 90,000 to 100,000 clones; 82% are singletons. The V and J genes are TRBV15 and TRBJ1-6, with unresolved D. The material sequenced was peripheral blood. This TCR derives from a man aged 80 or over with acute or convalescent COVID-19. The CDR3 is CATSRGGSSPLHF. The DNA of the CDR3 is TGTGCCACCAGCAGAGGCGGGAGTTCACCCCTCCACTTT.